Listed below are T cell receptor beta chains from one sample, sequenced in a study of cytomegalovirus exposure and HLA in healthy donors. Method: immunoSEQ multiplex PCR; TCRdb's copy keeps in-frame clones and lacks some. In the table there are about 89,000 clones, roughly 86% of which are singletons. The sample was PBMCs. The source is a man aged 25-45 years in good health and CMV-seropositive. Both conserved end residues are part of each CDR3. Each record gives: clone size, V gene, D gene, J gene, CDR3 protein, CDR3 DNA. The D gene is left open where the match is weak. Size values are once, few and many counts, or a class for expanded clones, and some rows have none.

>.|TRBV5-1|.|TRBJ1-2
CASSLAGSSQDGYTF
TGCGCCAGCAGCTTGGCCGGTTCCTCTCAGGATGGCTACACCTTC
>.|TRBV27|.|TRBJ2-1
CASSFEVSELYNEQFF
TGTGCCAGCAGTTTTGAAGTTAGCGAGCTTTACAATGAGCAGTTCTTC
>.|TRBV7-3|TRBD2|TRBJ2-5
CASSPGGTRQTQYF
TGTGCCAGCAGCCCTGGTGGGACTAGGCAGACCCAGTACTTC
>few|TRBV15|TRBD1|TRBJ2-7
CATSRAPGTGKWQYF
TGTGCCACCAGCAGAGCACCCGGGACAGGGAAGTGGCAGTACTTC
>few|TRBV7-2|TRBD1|TRBJ2-5
CASSLRTGQETQYF
TGTGCCAGCAGCTTAAGGACAGGACAAGAGACCCAGTACTTC
>few|TRBV15|TRBD1|TRBJ2-5
CATSRGGQLQETQYF
TGTGCCACCAGCAGAGGGGGACAGCTACAAGAGACCCAGTACTTC
>.|TRBV6-1|TRBD2|TRBJ2-1
CASSGRSGTSTYNEQFF
TGTGCCAGCAGTGGGCGATCCGGGACTAGCACCTACAATGAGCAGTTCTTC
>.|TRBV7-9|TRBD1|TRBJ1-2
CASSLRGQNYGYTF
TGTGCCAGCAGCCTGCGGGGACAGAACTATGGCTACACCTTC
>few|TRBV6-5|.|TRBJ1-4
CASSPAGGGEKLFF
TGTGCCAGCAGTCCGGCGGGGGGGGGTGAAAAACTGTTTTTT
>few|TRBV10-1|TRBD2|TRBJ2-7
CASSDPWSGRGEQYF
TGCGCCAGCAGTGACCCGTGGAGCGGGAGAGGCGAGCAGTACTTC
>.|TRBV6-1|TRBD2|TRBJ2-3
CASSEAKAGKKDTQYF
TGTGCCAGCAGTGAAGCAAAAGCGGGAAAGAAAGATACGCAGTATTTT
>once|TRBV6-1|TRBD2|TRBJ2-1
CASSEVPSGNEQFF
TGTGCCAGCAGTGAAGTACCTAGCGGCAATGAGCAGTTCTTC
>.|TRBV28|.|TRBJ2-2
CASRGRDTLNTGELFF
TGTGCCAGCAGAGGAAGGGACACCCTCAACACCGGGGAGCTGTTTTTT
>once|TRBV6-6|.|TRBJ1-2
CASSPGLNYGYTF
TGTGCCAGCAGCCCGGGTCTTAACTATGGCTACACCTTC
>.|TRBV5-1|TRBD1|TRBJ1-1
CASSPTGWGTEAFF
TGCGCCAGCAGCCCGACAGGGTGGGGCACTGAAGCTTTCTTT
>.|TRBV28|.|TRBJ1-3
CASSLSRSGNTIYF
TGTGCCAGCAGTTTGTCCAGGTCTGGAAACACCATATATTTT
>once|TRBV28|TRBD1|TRBJ1-2
CASSRNDRVYGYTF
TGTGCCAGCAGTCGGAATGACAGGGTCTATGGCTACACCTTC
>once|TRBV28|TRBD2|TRBJ2-1
CASSFFWMASGRNEQFF
TGTGCCAGCAGTTTTTTTTGGATGGCTAGCGGGAGAAATGAGCAGTTCTTC
>.|TRBV19|TRBD1|TRBJ1-6
CASSNAPPGQSAHDSPLHF
TGTGCCAGTAGTAATGCCCCCCCGGGACAGTCCGCTCACGATTCACCCCTCCACTTT
>.|TRBV4-2|.|TRBJ2-3
CASSQDRQSTDTQYF
TGTGCCAGCAGCCAAGACCGCCAGAGCACAGATACGCAGTATTTT
>.|TRBV27|.|TRBJ1-1
CASSPGGERDTEAFF
TGTGCCAGCAGTCCGGGCGGGGAAAGGGATACTGAAGCTTTCTTT
>.|TRBV4-2|.|TRBJ2-7
CASSQDPGPSEQYF
TGTGCCAGCAGCCAAGATCCAGGGCCCTCCGAGCAGTACTTC
>.|TRBV14|TRBD1|TRBJ2-1
CASSRDRGTEQFF
TGTGCCAGCAGCCGCGACAGGGGGACTGAGCAGTTCTTC
>.|TRBV19|.|TRBJ2-7
CASPTTALHSYEQYF
TGTGCCAGCCCCACAACAGCACTGCACTCCTACGAGCAGTACTTC
>.|TRBV28|.|TRBJ2-1
CASSSFGQENEQFF
TGTGCCAGCAGTTCCTTTGGACAAGAGAATGAGCAGTTCTTC